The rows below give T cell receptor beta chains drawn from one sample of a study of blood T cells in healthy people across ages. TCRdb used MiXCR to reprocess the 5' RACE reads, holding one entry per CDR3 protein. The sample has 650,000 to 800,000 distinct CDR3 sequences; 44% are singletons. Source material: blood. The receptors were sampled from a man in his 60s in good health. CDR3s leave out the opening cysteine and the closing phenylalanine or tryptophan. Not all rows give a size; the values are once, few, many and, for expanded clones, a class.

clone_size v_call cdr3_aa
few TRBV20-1 SARRDILAF
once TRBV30 AWTPGLAGGSVIYNEQY
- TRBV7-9 ASDNRETQY
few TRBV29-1 SGLIGREKLF
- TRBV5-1 ASSLDPGTPGNEQF
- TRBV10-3 AISPGQGAYNEQF
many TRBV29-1 SVPGASSYEQY
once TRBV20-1 SARCRQGARTDTQY
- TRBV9 ASSSKVESDTQY
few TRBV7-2 ASSVGTGAWEQY
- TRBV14 ASSQDSGGWDTHYGYT
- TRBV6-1 ASSEASGGATDTQY
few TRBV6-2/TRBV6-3 ASSYHEYNEQF
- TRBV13 ASSLQGAGGTEAF
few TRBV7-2 ASTEGLAPSHEQY
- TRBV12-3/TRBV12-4 ASSEGGGYGTQY
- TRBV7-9 ASSLWGDDTDTQY
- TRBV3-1 ASSQVTSNVQF
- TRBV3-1 ASSLSGQGSNEKLF
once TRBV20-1 SAGDRGGQPQH
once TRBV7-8 ASSYWTGVGQPQH
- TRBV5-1 ASSLSTAVLKNIQY
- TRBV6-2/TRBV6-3 ASSPPGLAGHEQF
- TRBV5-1 ASRPGDSVNSPLH
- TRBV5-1 ASNTGVQRETQY
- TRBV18 ASSYDYGLDEQY
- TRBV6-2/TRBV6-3 ASGQGRENEQF
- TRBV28 ACFGQTPGNEQF
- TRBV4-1 ASSQYAARGSYGQY
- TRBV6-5 ASSSGTLVNEQF
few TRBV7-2 ASSLAAGLSYNEQY
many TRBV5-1 ASSLVRNEQF
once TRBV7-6 ASSTSGGATGELF
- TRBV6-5 ASRRSDRVGEKLF
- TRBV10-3 AISSGAIQETQF
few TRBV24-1 ATTDSLGTEAF
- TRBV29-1 SVEGGAAYNEQF
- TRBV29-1 SVTVGMNTEAF
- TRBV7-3 ASSLKGGIGANVLT
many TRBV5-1 ASSPSSGFMAF
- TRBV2 ASSGGQGVFYEQY
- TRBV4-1 ASSQEEVGVETQY
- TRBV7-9 ATELSNYEQY